The 14 T cell receptor beta chains below all came from one sample that was sequenced in a study of memory CD4+ T cells and cytomegalovirus serostatus. Single viable CD3+CD4+CD8-CD45RO+ cells were sorted as the memory CD4+ T cells. TCRdb keeps only in-frame clones here, not all; method: immunoSEQ multiplex PCR. The profile shows about 50,000 clones, 70% to 85% of them singletons. The source material was memory CD4+ T cells from blood. These TCRs come from an adult in good health and CMV-seronegative.

V is TRBV20-1 and J is TRBJ2-5; TRBD1 aligns across 9 bases. The CDR3 runs to 11 residues. The germline CDR1 and CDR2 sequences are DFQATT and SNEGSKA (reference sequence). The DNA of the CDR3 is TGCAGCGGACAGGGGCAAGAGACCCAGTACTTC. This sequence encodes CSGQGQETQYF.

This clone was counted a single time. The V and J genes are TRBV2 and TRBJ1-1, with TRBD1 matching over 9 bases. Germline values: CDR1 SNHLY, CDR2 FYNNEI. The V segment lost 5 bases and the J segment 4 bases; nucleotides outside the gene matches: 2. The CDR3 is 13 residues long. DNA of the CDR3: TGTGCCAGCAGTCTACAGGGGGCCACTGAAGCTTTCTTT. It is translated as CASSLQGATEAFF.

The rearrangement joins TRBV7-8 to TRBJ1-6; TRBD1 agrees at 9 bases. From germline, CDR1 is SGHVS and CDR2 FQNEAQ. Unmatched junction bases numbered 9, after V lost 5 bases and J lost 7 bases. There are 16 residues in the CDR3. In DNA form, the CDR3 reads TGTGCCAGCAGCCCCGGGCCCGGGACAGGGAATTCACCCCTCCACTTT. Its protein is CASSPGPGTGNSPLHF.

In this sample, this clone turned up once. V is TRBV5-4 and J is TRBJ1-2; D gene uncertain. The germline V gene encodes CDR1 SGHNT and CDR2 YYREEE (reference sequence). V was shortened by 4 bases and J by 0 bases, with 10 bases between the two germline ends. The CDR3 runs to 14 residues. The CDR3 nucleotides are TGTGCCAGCAGCCCGACATATTCTAACTATGGCTACACCTTC. Translation gives CASSPTYSNYGYTF.

This chain joins TRBV11-1 and TRBJ2-6, with 11 bases lining up with TRBD2. V gave up 4 bases and J gave up 2 bases; unmatched junction bases: 10. CDR3 length: 19 residues. Germline-derived CDR1 and CDR2 are SGHAT and FQDESV (reference sequence). This chain's CDR3 is CASSSAYSGGAAGANVLTF. CDR3 sequence (DNA): TGTGCCAGCAGCTCCGCCTATAGCGGGGGGGCCGCTGGGGCCAACGTCCTGACTTTC.

J is TRBJ1-4 and V is TRBV4-2; D remains unclear. This CDR3 contains 13 residues. The germline V and J ends were trimmed by 2 bases and 8 bases, with 9 bases remaining between them. Germline CDR1 LGHNA, CDR2 YNFKEQ. CDR3 bases: TGTGCCAGCAGCCAATTAGAAGGGGAAAAACTGTTTTTT. The encoded protein is CASSQLEGEKLFF.

The CDR3: CASSRINSPLHF. Written as DNA, the CDR3 is TGTGCCAGCTCACGGATTAATTCACCCCTCCACTTT. This chain uses TRBV18 with TRBJ1-6; D not resolved. V lost 4 bases and J lost 6, with 4 bases in between. The length of the CDR3 is 12 residues. Germline CDR1 reads KGHSH; CDR2 reads LQKENI.

This clone was counted only a few times. V is TRBV19 and J is TRBJ2-3; 8 bases are shared with TRBD1. Trimming removed 7 bases from V and 3 bases from J; junction bases left unmatched: 9. This CDR3 is built from 15 residues. Per the germline V gene, CDR1 is LNHDA and CDR2 is SQIVND (reference sequence). CDR3 residues: CASTNPRGRTDTQYF. The CDR3 region has the DNA TGTGCCAGTACCAACCCCAGGGGGCGGACAGATACGCAGTATTTT.

The rearrangement links TRBV7-6 to TRBJ2-2, with 8 bases matching TRBD1. Germline CDR1 reads SGHVS; CDR2 reads FNYEAQ. J gave up 1 base and V 4 bases, and 8 bases lay outside the gene matches. This CDR3 is 17 amino acids long. In nucleotides, the CDR3 is TGTGCCAGCAGCTCTTTTACGGGACAGGTGAACACCGGGGAGCTGTTTTTT. It translates to CASSSFTGQVNTGELFF.

In the case of this clone: The same CDR3 arises from other DNA sequences in this sample as well. The V and J genes are TRBV18 and TRBJ2-2, with 7 bases matching TRBD2. The CDR3 covers 16 residues. The ends lost 0 bases at V and 2 bases at J; junction bases unmatched: 3. The V gene's germline CDR1 is KGHSH and CDR2 LQKENI. The CDR3 here is CASSPPTGGNTGELFF. CDR3 bases: TGTGCCAGCTCACCACCTACGGGGGGAAACACCGGGGAGCTGTTTTTT. Variable domain in full (rest from reference TRBV18 and TRBJ2-2): NAGVMQNPRHLVRRRGQEARLRCSPMKGHSHVYWYRQLPEEGLKFMVYLQKENIIDESGMPKERFSAEFPKEGPSILRIQQVVRGDSAAYFCASSPPTGGNTGELFFGEGSRLTVL.

The V and J genes are TRBV6-1 and TRBJ2-1, with D tentatively TRBD1 (5 bases). The CDR3 consists of 13 residues. Germline-derived CDR1 and CDR2 are MNHNS and SASEGT. V shed 11 bases and J shed 7 bases, with 18 bases lying between them. The CDR3 is CAGRGHAGNEQFF. CDR3 nucleotide sequence: TGTGCCGGAAGGGGTCATGCAGGAAATGAGCAGTTCTTC.

The chain uses TRBV5-1 and TRBJ2-3, with no clear D. Between the trimmed V and J ends, which lost 4 bases and 2 bases, there was a span of 8 bases. Germline V gives CDR1 SGHRS, CDR2 YFSETQ. The CDR3 spans 13 residues. CDR3 sequence (DNA): TGCGCCAGCAGCCAGACCCCCACAGATACGCAGTATTTT. This codes for CASSQTPTDTQYF.

The chain links TRBV2 to TRBJ2-3; D remains unclear. This CDR3 is 11 amino acids long. Trimming cost V 4 bases and J 6 bases, with 5 bases left between them. From germline, CDR1 is SNHLY and CDR2 FYNNEI. The CDR3 coding sequence is TGTGCCAGCAGTGTTATGGATACGCAGTATTTT. It specifies CASSVMDTQYF. Using reference TRBV2 and TRBJ2-3 for the parts outside the CDR3, the full variable domain is EPEVTQTPSHQVTQMGQEVILRCVPISNHLYFYWYRQILGQKVEFLVSFYNNEISEKSEIFDDQFSVERPDGSNFTLKIRSTKLEDSAMYFCASSVMDTQYFGPGTRLTVL.

This clone was counted between two and nine times. This chain connects TRBV7-2 to TRBJ2-6; D unresolved. The CDR3 is 13 residues long. V dropped 5 bases and J dropped 3 bases, with 5 bases sitting between them. Germline V gene lookup returns CDR1 SGHTA and CDR2 FQGNSA. CDR3 protein: CASSPGGANVLTF. CDR3 DNA sequence: TGTGCCAGCAGCCCAGGTGGGGCCAACGTCCTGACTTTC.